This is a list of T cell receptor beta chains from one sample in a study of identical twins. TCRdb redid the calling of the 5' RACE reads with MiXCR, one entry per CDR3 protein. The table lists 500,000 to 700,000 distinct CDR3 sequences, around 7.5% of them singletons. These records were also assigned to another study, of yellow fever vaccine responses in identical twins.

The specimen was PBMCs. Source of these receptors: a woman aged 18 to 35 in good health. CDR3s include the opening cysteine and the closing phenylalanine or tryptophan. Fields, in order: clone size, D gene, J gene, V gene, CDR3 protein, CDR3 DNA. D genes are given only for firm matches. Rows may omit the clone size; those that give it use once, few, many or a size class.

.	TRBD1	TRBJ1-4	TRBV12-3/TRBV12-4	CASSLRGQGAEKLFF	TGTGCCAGCAGTTTGAGGGGGCAGGGGGCTGAAAAACTGTTTTTT
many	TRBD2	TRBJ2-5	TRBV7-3	CASSQGLAGETQYF	TGTGCCAGCAGCCAGGGACTAGCAGGGGAGACCCAGTACTTC
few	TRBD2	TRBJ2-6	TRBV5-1	CASSLSSGPSSGANVLTF	TGCGCCAGCAGCTTGTCTAGCGGGCCATCCTCTGGGGCCAACGTCCTGACTTTC
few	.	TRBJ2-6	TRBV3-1	CASSQGGGLASGANVLTF	TGTGCCAGCAGCCAAGGGGGAGGCTTGGCGTCTGGGGCCAACGTCCTGACTTTC
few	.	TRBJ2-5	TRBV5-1	CASSLVSGPETQYF	TGCGCCAGCAGCTTGGTGTCCGGCCCCGAGACCCAGTACTTC
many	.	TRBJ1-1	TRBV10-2	CASSADLPGDTEAFF	TGCGCCAGCAGCGCCGACCTTCCGGGGGACACTGAAGCTTTCTTT
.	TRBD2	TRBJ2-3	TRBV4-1	CASSHRVAGNTDTQYF	TGCGCCAGCAGCCATCGGGTAGCGGGGAACACAGATACGCAGTATTTT
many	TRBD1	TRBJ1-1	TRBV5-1	CASSYQQGAKTEAFF	TGCGCCAGCAGCTACCAACAGGGGGCGAAGACTGAAGCTTTCTTT
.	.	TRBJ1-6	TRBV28	CASSLFGSNSPLHF	TGTGCCAGCAGTTTGTTCGGATCTAATTCACCCCTCCACTTT
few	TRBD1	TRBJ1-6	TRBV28	CASRGTGSYSSPLHF	TGTGCCAGCAGGGGGACAGGGAGTTATAGTTCACCCCTCCACTTT
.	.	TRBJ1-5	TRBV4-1	CASSQGRGARSNQPQHF	TGCGCCAGCAGCCAAGGCCGGGGGGCTAGGAGCAATCAGCCCCAGCATTTT
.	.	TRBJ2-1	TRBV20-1	CSASSWGLSYNEQFF	TGCAGTGCTAGTTCCTGGGGTTTATCCTACAATGAGCAGTTCTTC
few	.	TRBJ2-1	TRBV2	CASSERPTSYNEQFF	TGTGCCAGCAGTGAGAGGCCTACAAGCTACAATGAGCAGTTCTTC
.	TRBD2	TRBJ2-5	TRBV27	CASSNWASGEQETQYF	TGTGCCAGCTCAAACTGGGCTAGCGGGGAACAAGAGACCCAGTACTTC
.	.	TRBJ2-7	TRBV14	CASSQLGGNYEQYF	TGTGCCAGCAGCCAACTGGGTGGAAACTACGAGCAGTACTTC
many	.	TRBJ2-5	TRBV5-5	CASSSKPQETQYF	TGTGCCAGCAGTTCCAAACCCCAAGAGACCCAGTACTTC
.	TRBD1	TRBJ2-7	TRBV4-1	CASSLLVSGGAVADPYEQYF	TGCGCCAGCAGCCTCCTTGTTTCAGGGGGCGCGGTAGCGGACCCCTACGAGCAGTACTTC
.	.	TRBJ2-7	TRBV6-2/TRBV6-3	CASSKTTGTLAYEQYF	TGTGCCAGCAGTAAAACAACCGGGACCCTGGCCTACGAGCAGTACTTC
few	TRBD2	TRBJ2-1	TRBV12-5	CASGLVAGRGSYNEQFF	TGTGCTAGTGGTTTGGTTGCGGGGAGGGGTTCCTACAATGAGCAGTTCTTC
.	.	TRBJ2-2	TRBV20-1	CSARDLESSFFSGELFF	TGCAGTGCTAGAGACTTAGAGTCCTCCTTCTTCTCCGGGGAGCTGTTTTTT
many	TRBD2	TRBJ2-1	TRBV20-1	CSAYSTSGSMYEQFF	TGCAGTGCTTACAGCACTAGCGGGAGTATGTATGAGCAGTTCTTC
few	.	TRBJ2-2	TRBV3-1	CASSQVPSITGELFF	TGTGCCAGCAGCCAAGTCCCGTCAATCACCGGGGAGCTGTTTTTT
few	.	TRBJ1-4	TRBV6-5	CASSYVRVDEKLFF	TGTGCCAGCAGTTACGTCAGGGTTGACGAAAAACTGTTTTTT
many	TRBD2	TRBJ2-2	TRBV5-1	CASSLASSGAVNTGELFF	TGCGCCAGCAGCTTGGCTTCTAGCGGGGCCGTAAACACCGGGGAGCTGTTTTTT
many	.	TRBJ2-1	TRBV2	CASSDGLIASSYNEQFF	TGTGCCAGCAGTGATGGGCTAATCGCGAGCTCCTACAATGAGCAGTTCTTC
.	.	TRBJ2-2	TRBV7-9	CASSSGRDFHGELFF	TGTGCCAGCAGCTCCGGCCGAGACTTTCATGGGGAGCTGTTTTTT
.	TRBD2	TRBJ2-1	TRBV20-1	CSARVRASGRNEQFF	TGCAGTGCTAGAGTTCGAGCTAGCGGGAGGAATGAGCAGTTCTTC
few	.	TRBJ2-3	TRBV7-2	CASSLGGPQDTQYF	TGTGCCAGCAGCCTGGGGGGCCCCCAGGATACGCAGTATTTT
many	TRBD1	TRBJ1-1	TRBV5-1	CASSLGDRTTEAFF	TGCGCCAGCAGCTTGGGGGACAGAACCACTGAAGCTTTCTTT
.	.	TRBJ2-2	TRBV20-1	CSAVHWGRTGELFF	TGCAGTGCTGTCCACTGGGGTAGGACCGGGGAGCTGTTTTTT
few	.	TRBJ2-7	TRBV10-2	CASSLRPPLYEQYF	TGCGCCAGCAGCCTGAGGCCACCTCTCTACGAGCAGTACTTC
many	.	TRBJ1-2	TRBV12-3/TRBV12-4	CASSPILRRHYGYTF	TGTGCCAGCAGTCCCATCCTCAGAAGACACTATGGCTACACCTTC
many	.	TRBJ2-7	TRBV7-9	CASSLGVRTYEQYF	TGTGCCAGCAGCTTAGGGGTCAGAACCTACGAGCAGTACTTC
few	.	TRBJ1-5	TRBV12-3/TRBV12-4	CASSGIGYQPQHF	TGTGCCAGCAGCGGAATAGGGTATCAGCCCCAGCATTTT
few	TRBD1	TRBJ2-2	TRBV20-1	CSARTDRGFGELFF	TGCAGTGCTAGGACGGACAGGGGGTTTGGGGAGCTGTTTTTT
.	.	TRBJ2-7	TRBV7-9	CASSSASPYEQYF	TGTGCCAGCAGCTCCGCCTCCCCCTACGAGCAGTACTTC
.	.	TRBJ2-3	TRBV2	CARSSTQGENTQYF	TGTGCCAGGAGCTCAACACAGGGAGAGAATACGCAGTATTTT
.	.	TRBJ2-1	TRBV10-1	CASSGDFGKHNEQFF	TGCGCCAGCAGTGGGGACTTCGGCAAACACAATGAGCAGTTCTTC
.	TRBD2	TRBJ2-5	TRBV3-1	CASSLAGGRSETQYF	TGTGCCAGCAGCCTAGCGGGGGGGCGAAGTGAGACCCAGTACTTC
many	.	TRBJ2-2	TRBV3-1	CASSQDKFVVMNTGELFF	TGTGCCAGCAGCCAAGATAAGTTTGTGGTTATGAACACCGGGGAGCTGTTTTTT
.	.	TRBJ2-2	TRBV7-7	CASSLGQGPNTGELFF	TGTGCCAGCAGCTTAGGGCAGGGCCCGAACACCGGGGAGCTGTTTTTT
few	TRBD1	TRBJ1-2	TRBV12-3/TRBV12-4	CASSLSSRPGQSYYGYTF	TGTGCCAGCAGTCTTTCCTCACGTCCGGGACAGTCATACTATGGCTACACCTTC
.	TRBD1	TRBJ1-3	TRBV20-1	CSATGGSSGNTIYF	TGCAGTGCTACAGGGGGAAGCTCTGGAAACACCATATATTTT
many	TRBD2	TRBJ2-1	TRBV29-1	CSVTKAGDYNEQFF	TGCAGCGTGACCAAAGCGGGAGACTACAATGAGCAGTTCTTC
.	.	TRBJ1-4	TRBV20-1	CSARDRAGGLFF	TGCAGTGCTAGAGATCGGGCCGGAGGGCTGTTTTTT
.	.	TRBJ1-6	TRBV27	CASRSGGDDSPLHF	TGTGCCAGCAGGTCGGGGGGTGATGATTCACCCCTCCACTTT
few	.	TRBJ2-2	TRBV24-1	CAPTGPRNTGELFF	TGTGCCCCCACGGGACCGAGGAACACCGGGGAGCTGTTTTTT
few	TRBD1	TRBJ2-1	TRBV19	CASGGQLGYNEQFF	TGTGCCAGTGGGGGACAGTTGGGCTACAATGAGCAGTTCTTC
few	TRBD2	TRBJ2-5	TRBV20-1	CSAGTSGRGRRETQYF	TGCAGTGCGGGGACTAGCGGGAGGGGGCGGCGGGAGACCCAGTACTTC
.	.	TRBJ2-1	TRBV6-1	CASRPMAGLYNEQFF	TGTGCCAGCAGACCCATGGCGGGGCTTTACAATGAGCAGTTCTTC
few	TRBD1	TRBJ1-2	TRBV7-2	CASSLEAGGSLGYTF	TGTGCCAGCAGCTTAGAGGCAGGGGGCAGTCTTGGCTACACCTTC
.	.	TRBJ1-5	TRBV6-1	CASSLTGLYQPQHF	TGTGCCAGCAGTCTGACAGGTCTATACCAGCCCCAGCATTTT
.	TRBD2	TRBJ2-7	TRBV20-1	CSARSGTSGSYEQYF	TGCAGTGCTAGGTCCGGGACTAGCGGTTCCTACGAGCAGTACTTC
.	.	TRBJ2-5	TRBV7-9	CASSLIRYQETQYF	TGTGCCAGCAGCTTAATCCGGTACCAAGAGACCCAGTACTTC
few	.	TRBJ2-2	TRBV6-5	CASSSQPQTTGELFF	TGTGCCAGCAGTTCCCAACCCCAGACCACCGGGGAGCTGTTTTTT